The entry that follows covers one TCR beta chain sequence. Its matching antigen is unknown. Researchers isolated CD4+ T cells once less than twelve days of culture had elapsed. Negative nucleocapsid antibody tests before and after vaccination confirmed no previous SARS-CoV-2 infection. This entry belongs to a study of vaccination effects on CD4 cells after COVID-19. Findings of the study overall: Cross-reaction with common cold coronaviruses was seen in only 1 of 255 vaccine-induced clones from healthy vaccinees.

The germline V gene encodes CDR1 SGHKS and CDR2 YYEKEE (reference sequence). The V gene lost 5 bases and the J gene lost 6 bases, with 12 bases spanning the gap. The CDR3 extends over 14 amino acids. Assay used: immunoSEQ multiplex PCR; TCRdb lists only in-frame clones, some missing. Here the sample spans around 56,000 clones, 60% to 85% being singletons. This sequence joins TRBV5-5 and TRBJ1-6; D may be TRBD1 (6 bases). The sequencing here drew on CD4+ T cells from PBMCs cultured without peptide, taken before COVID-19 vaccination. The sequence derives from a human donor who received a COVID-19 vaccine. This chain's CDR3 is CASSYGQINSPLHF. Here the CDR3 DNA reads TGTGCCAGCAGTTATGGACAGATTAATTCACCCCTCCACTTT.